This T cell receptor (beta chain) came from a study of blood T cell repertoires in COVID-19. About the study: Collection of acute and convalescent COVID-19 samples took place in the United States, Italy and Spain. PBMCs, B-cell-depleted T cells, or T cells were the source of the cDNA or gDNA that made up the material.

This CDR3 contains 16 residues. The germline CDR1 and CDR2 sequences are MNHEY and SMNVEV (reference sequence). Trimming took 5 bases from V and 2 from J, leaving 19 bases between them. Under the authors' procedure: Nucleated cell number was recorded as an estimate derived from reference gene primer amplification. The assay was immunoSEQ multiplex PCR, and TCRdb's table has in-frame clones only and misses some. Clone size and the V and J calls come from that table; the DNA yielded D and trimming. The table includes 270,000 or so clones, roughly 89% detected once. The clonotype was recovered from a woman aged 30 to 39 with active or convalescent COVID-19. The chain joins TRBV27 to TRBJ2-7; tentatively, D is TRBD2 (5 bases). Material: peripheral blood. CDR3 sequence (DNA): TGTGCCAGCAGTCCCCTCTCCTTTAGCGACACCTACGAGCAGTACTTC. This translates into CASSPLSFSDTYEQYF.